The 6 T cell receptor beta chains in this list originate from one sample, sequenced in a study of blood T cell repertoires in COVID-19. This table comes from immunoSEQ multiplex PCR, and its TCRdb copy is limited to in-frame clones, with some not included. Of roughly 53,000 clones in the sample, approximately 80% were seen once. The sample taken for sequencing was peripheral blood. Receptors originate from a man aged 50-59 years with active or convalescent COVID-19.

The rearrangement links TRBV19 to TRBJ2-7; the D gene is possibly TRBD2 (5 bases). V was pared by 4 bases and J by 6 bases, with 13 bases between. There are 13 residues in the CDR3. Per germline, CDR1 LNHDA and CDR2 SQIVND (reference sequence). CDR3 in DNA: TGTGCCAGTAGTAACGGGATCTACGGCGAGCAGTACTTC. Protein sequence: CASSNGIYGEQYF.

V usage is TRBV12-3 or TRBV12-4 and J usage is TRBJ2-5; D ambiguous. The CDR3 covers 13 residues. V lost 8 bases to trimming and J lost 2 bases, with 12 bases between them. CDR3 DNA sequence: TGTGCCAGCCAAAACAGTGCGCAAGAGACCCAGTACTTC. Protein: CASQNSAQETQYF.

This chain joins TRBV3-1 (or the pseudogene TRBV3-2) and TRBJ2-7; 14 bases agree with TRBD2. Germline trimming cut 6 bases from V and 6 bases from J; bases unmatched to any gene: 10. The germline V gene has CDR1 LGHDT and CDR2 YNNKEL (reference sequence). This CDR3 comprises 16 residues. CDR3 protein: CASSQISGTSGSEQYF. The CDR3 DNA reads TGTGCCAGCAGTCAAATTTCCGGGACTAGCGGGAGCGAGCAGTACTTC.

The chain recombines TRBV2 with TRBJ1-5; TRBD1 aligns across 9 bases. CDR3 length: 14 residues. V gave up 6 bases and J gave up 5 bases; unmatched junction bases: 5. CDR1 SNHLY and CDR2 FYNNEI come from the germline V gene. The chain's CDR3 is CASSGDRGYQPQHF. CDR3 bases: TGTGCCAGCAGCGGAGACAGGGGGTATCAGCCCCAGCATTTT.

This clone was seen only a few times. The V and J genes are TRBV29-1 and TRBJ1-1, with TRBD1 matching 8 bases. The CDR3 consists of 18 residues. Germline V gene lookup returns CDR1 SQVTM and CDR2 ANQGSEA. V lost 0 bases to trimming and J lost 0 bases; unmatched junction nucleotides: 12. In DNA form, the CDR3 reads TGCAGCGTTGAAGACCGCGGACAGGGAGGGACCTTGAACACTGAAGCTTTCTTT. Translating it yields CSVEDRGQGGTLNTEAFF. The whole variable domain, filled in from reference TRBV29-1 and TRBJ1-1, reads SAVISQKPSRDICQRGTSLTIQCQVDSQVTMMFWYRQQPGQSLTLIATANQGSEATYESGFVIDKFPISRPNLTFSTLTVSNMSPEDSSIYLCSVEDRGQGGTLNTEAFFGQGTRLTVV.

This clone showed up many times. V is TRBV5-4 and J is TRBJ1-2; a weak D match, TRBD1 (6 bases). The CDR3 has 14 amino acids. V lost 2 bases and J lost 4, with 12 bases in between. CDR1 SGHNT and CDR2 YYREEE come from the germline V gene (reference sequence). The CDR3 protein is CASSLQGHLYGYTF. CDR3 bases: TGTGCCAGCAGCTTACAGGGACACCTCTATGGCTACACCTTC.